Presented here are 20 T cell receptor beta chains from one specimen sequenced in a study of metastatic and nonmetastatic thyroid tumors. Using MiXCR, TCRdb re-called clones from the PCR reads. The sample lists 12,000 or so clones; 30% to 35% were seen once. Thyroid surgery was performed in patients who had received no treatment beforehand. What was sequenced was tumor tissue. The source of these receptors is a male donor with papillary thyroid cancer or a benign thyroid nodule (not recorded which). Some clones in this sample may be carry-over from other donors' samples.

This clone is categorized as medium-sized (0.01 to 0.1%). CDR3 nucleotide sequence: TGTGCCAGCAGTCCCGACAGGATCAATTCACCCCTCCACTTT. Its protein product is CASSPDRINSPLHF. The chain employs TRBV6-1 and TRBJ1-6, with a weak D call TRBD1 (6 bases). CDR1 and CDR2 from the germline V gene are MNHNS and SASEGT. This CDR3 comprises 14 residues. The ends were cut back, 5 bases at V and 7 bases at J, with 12 bases in the middle.

V gene TRBV5-5 combines with J gene TRBJ2-7, with D perhaps matching TRBD1 (6 bases). Trimming removed 2 bases at V and 0 bases at J, with 12 bases between. Germline CDR1 and CDR2: SGHKS and YYEKEE (reference sequence). The length of the CDR3 is 15 residues. In DNA form, the CDR3 reads TGTGCCAGCAGCTTCGAAACAGGGTACTCCTACGAGCAGTACTTC. Its translation: CASSFETGYSYEQYF. Full variable domain (missing parts from reference TRBV5-5 and TRBJ2-7): DAGVTQSPTHLIKTRGQQVTLRCSPISGHKSVSWYQQVLGQGPQFIFQYYEKEERGRGNFPDRFSARQFPNYSSELNVNALLLGDSALYLCASSFETGYSYEQYFGPGTRLTVT.

The DNA for the CDR3 is TGTGCCAGCAGCTTACACGACAGCAATCAGCCCCAGCATTTT. Translating gives CASSLHDSNQPQHF. The rearrangement links TRBV11-2 to TRBJ1-5; D gene uncertain. Per the germline V gene, CDR1 is SGHAT and CDR2 is FQNNGV. This CDR3 has 14 amino acids. Deletions cut 2 bases from V and 1 base from J, with 6 bases between.

The chain uses TRBV27 and TRBJ1-6; D unclear. Per germline, CDR1 MNHEY and CDR2 SMNVEV (reference sequence). Trimming left V 5 bases short and J 6 bases short, with 11 bases between. This CDR3 contains 14 residues. CDR3 bases: TGTGCCAGCAGTGAATGGACCTCTAATTCACCCCTCCACTTT. Translating it yields CASSEWTSNSPLHF.

V is TRBV15 and J is TRBJ1-1, with a tentative D call TRBD1 (6 bases). The germline V and J ends were trimmed by 0 bases and 11 bases, with 19 bases remaining between them. There are 15 residues in the CDR3. From germline, CDR1 is LNHNV and CDR2 YYDKDF (reference sequence). CDR3 DNA sequence: TGTGCCACCAGCAGAGATCGCCCAGGGGCGGTTGAGGCTTTCTTT. Its translation: CATSRDRPGAVEAFF.

This chain uses TRBV7-9 with TRBJ1-5; D is undetermined. Trimming pared 2 bases from V and 5 bases from J, leaving 7 bases between. Germline V CDR1 and CDR2: SEHNR, FQNEAQ (reference sequence). The CDR3 length is 13 residues. In nucleotides, the CDR3 is TGTGCCAGCAGCTTATCGCGGGATCAGCCCCAGCATTTT. Its protein is CASSLSRDQPQHF. Variable domain in full (rest from reference TRBV7-9 and TRBJ1-5): DTGVSQNPRHKITKRGQNVTFRCDPISEHNRLYWYRQTLGQGPEFLTYFQNEAQLEKSRLLSDRFSAERPKGSFSTLEIQRTEQGDSAMYLCASSLSRDQPQHFGDGTRLSIL.

The sample holds a few counts of this clone. The chain couples TRBV6-1 to TRBJ2-1; the D is unclear. CDR3 size: 13 residues. Germline lookup yields CDR1 MNHNS and CDR2 SASEGT. This CDR3 reads CETYPGIYNEQFF. As DNA, the CDR3 is TGTGAAACCTACCCCGGAATTTACAATGAGCAGTTCTTC.

This clone is judged medium-sized (0.01 to 0.1%). This same CDR3 is encoded by further DNA sequences in the sample. The chain recombines TRBV6-1 with TRBJ2-5; the match to TRBD1 covers 7 bases. CDR1 and CDR2 (germline): MNHNS, SASEGT. CDR3 length equals 14 residues. V lost 5 bases to trimming and J lost 4 bases; unmatched junction nucleotides: 7. In DNA, the CDR3 is TGTGCCAGCAGTCCCAAGACAGGGACAGAGACCCAGTACTTC. Translating gives CASSPKTGTETQYF.

This clone has more than one count but fewer than ten. One end of the junction varies from germline; a read error may be responsible. The chain carries TRBV6-4 and TRBJ1-1; tentatively, D is TRBD1 (6 bases). Germline CDR1 and CDR2: MRHNA and SNTAGT. The CDR3 is 14 amino acids. The DNA of the CDR3 is TGTGCCAGCAGTTACTCGGACAGGAACACTGAAGCTTTCTTT. This gives the protein CASSYSDRNTEAFF.

Judged by abundance, this clone is medium-sized (0.01 to 0.1%). The chain uses TRBV20-1 and TRBJ2-6; D remains unclear. V gave up 5 bases and J gave up 0 bases, with 8 bases separating them. The germline CDR1 and CDR2 sequences are DFQATT and SNEGSKA (reference sequence). The CDR3 extends over 14 amino acids. CDR3 bases: TGCAGTGCTTTTCAGGACTCTGGGGCCAACGTCCTGACTTTC. Translated: CSAFQDSGANVLTF.

The V and J genes are TRBV30 and TRBJ1-2, with D perhaps matching TRBD1 (5 bases). The CDR3 is 16 amino acids. The germline gives CDR1 GTSNPN, CDR2 SVGIG (reference sequence). Trimming left V 2 bases short and J 4 bases short, with 20 bases between. The DNA for the CDR3 is TGTGCCTGGAGTATATGGGGGGGACGGGAGACCTATGGCTACACCTTC. Residues: CAWSIWGGRETYGYTF.

This sequence joins TRBV30 and TRBJ2-7; D might be TRBD2 (6 bases). CDR3 size: 12 residues. Germline V gene data show CDR1 as GTSNPN and CDR2 as SVGIG (reference sequence). The ends were cut back, 4 bases at V and 5 bases at J, with 12 bases in the middle. The CDR3 is CAWTPRGNEQYF. In DNA form, the CDR3 reads TGTGCCTGGACCCCGCGGGGAAACGAGCAGTACTTC.

The gene calls are TRBV28 and TRBJ1-1; D remains unclear. V shed 1 base and J shed 4 bases, with 4 bases lying between them. CDR1 and CDR2 from the germline V gene are MDHEN and SYDVKM. The CDR3 totals 12 residues. Here the CDR3 reads CASSLLGTEAFF. DNA for the CDR3: TGTGCCAGCAGTTTATTAGGCACTGAAGCTTTCTTT.

Concerning this clone itself: The junction shows a germline mismatch at one end, possibly a read error. The rearrangement links TRBV29-1 to TRBJ2-5; 11 bases are a match to TRBD2. This CDR3 has 17 residues. Germline assignment: CDR1 SQVTM and CDR2 ANQGSEA. The CDR3 loop reads CGVEDLAGGPYQETQYF. The CDR3 region has the DNA TGCGGCGTTGAAGATCTAGCGGGGGGTCCGTACCAAGAGACCCAGTACTTC.

The rearrangement uses TRBV11-2 and TRBJ2-2; 12 bases are a match to TRBD2. Germline V gene lookup returns CDR1 SGHAT and CDR2 FQNNGV. V gave up 4 bases and J gave up 2 bases; unmatched junction bases: 11. CDR3 length: 19 residues. The CDR3 nucleotides read TGTGCCAGCAGCTCCAATTTACTAGCGGGAGGACACAACACCGGGGAGCTGTTTTTT. It encodes CASSSNLLAGGHNTGELFF.

This clone was observed once. The chain uses TRBV30 and TRBJ2-2, with D possibly TRBD1 on 5 matching bases. V was pared by 0 bases and J by 5 bases, with 13 bases between. The CDR3 runs 15 residues. From germline, CDR1 is GTSNPN and CDR2 SVGIG (reference sequence). In DNA form, the CDR3 reads TGTGCCTGGAGTGTCTCACAGGCGCTAACCGGGGAGCTGTTTTTT. It encodes CAWSVSQALTGELFF.

The table lists this clone with a few counts. The chain couples TRBV7-9 to TRBJ2-5; D not resolved. Germline CDR1 SEHNR, CDR2 FQNEAQ (reference sequence). V lost 7 bases and J lost 4, with 7 bases in between. The length of the CDR3 is 11 residues. Here the CDR3 DNA reads TGTGCCAGCATGGGCCCAGAGACCCAGTACTTC. Residues: CASMGPETQYF.

This clone is medium-sized within its sample. The chain joins TRBV19 to TRBJ2-7; 9 nucleotides match TRBD2. The CDR3 consists of 14 residues. V was pared by 6 bases and J by 4 bases, with 7 bases of the junction left unmatched. Germline loops: CDR1 LNHDA, CDR2 SQIVND (reference sequence). CDR3 region: CASSPIAGDYEQYF. DNA of the CDR3: TGTGCCAGTAGCCCCATAGCGGGAGATTACGAGCAGTACTTC.

V is TRBV20-1 and J is TRBJ2-7; 7 bases agree with TRBD2. The V segment lost 3 bases and the J segment 1 base; nucleotides outside the gene matches: 3. The V gene's germline CDR1 is DFQATT and CDR2 SNEGSKA (reference sequence). The CDR3 is made up of 13 amino acids. As DNA, the CDR3 is TGCAGTGCTAGCGGGAGGTCTTCCTACGAGCAGTACTTC. It codes for CSASGRSSYEQYF.

The chain couples TRBV11-2 to TRBJ2-1; the D gene is possibly TRBD2 (6 bases). This CDR3 has 14 residues. Germline loops: CDR1 SGHAT, CDR2 FQNNGV. Trimming stripped 5 bases from V and 5 bases from J, with 13 bases between. The chain's CDR3 is CASSRWGVNNEQFF. CDR3 nucleotides: TGTGCCAGCAGCAGGTGGGGGGTTAACAATGAGCAGTTCTTC.